This entry features one T cell receptor (beta chain) sequence. The data originate from a study of human T cells and chemical hapten exposure. As to time point: patch test 1, 2 weeks after DPC sensitization. Treatment indicated: therapeutic diphenylcyclopropenone sensitization with weekly scalp DPC. The CDR3 length is 15 residues. The germline gives CDR1 KGHSH, CDR2 LQKENI. V lost 3 bases, J lost 4 bases, and 9 bases stayed unmatched. TCRdb independently ran MiXCR on the RACE reads; one entry per CDR3 protein. Of about 120,000 distinct CDR3 sequences in the sample, approximately 14% were seen once. The gene calls are TRBV18 and TRBJ2-7, with 7 bases matching TRBD2. The sample in question was whole blood, obtained in connection with sensitization to the hapten diphenylcyclopropenone (DPC). The receptor was isolated from a man younger than 35 with alopecia areata. Some clones in this sample may be carry-over from other donors' samples. Here the CDR3 reads CASSPIWGGQYEQYF. CDR3 in DNA: TGTGCCAGCTCACCTATATGGGGAGGGCAGTACGAGCAGTACTTC.